The clone carrying this T cell receptor beta chain was observed a single time. Its antigen is still unknown. The identical CDR3 is also encoded by other nucleotide sequences in the sample. This CDR3 region has 14 residues. The data were obtained in a study of cytomegalovirus exposure and HLA in healthy donors. Use of 60 Vbeta and 13 Jbeta primers characterized the PCR. Original data processing: In a later analysis, 79 million or so unique TCR beta chains included roughly 11 million shared by two or more donors. The method was immunoSEQ multiplex PCR; TCRdb's version includes in-frame clones alone and lacks a portion of them. Clonal size and the V and J genes are those of that table, whereas D and trimming came from the DNA. This sample has about 150,000 clones, with roughly 71% found just once. Study-level findings and limits: Later examination showed HLA-associated TCR beta chains had greater clonal expansion than equally common others. Later analysis reportedly placed an Asian-associated ancestry cluster below the roughly 700-donor mean in N-insertions. For most subjects, TCR beta sequences were reported to predict HLA-A and HLA-B alleles with accuracy.

The V and J genes are TRBV21-1 and TRBJ2-7; TRBD2, the D gene given by the table, was not confirmed from the DNA. TRBV21-1 is marked as a pseudogene. Sequencing was done on a sample of PBMCs. This receptor was obtained from a woman in her thirties or forties in good health and CMV-seronegative. The CDR3 sequence: CASSKEEVSYEQYF. CDR3 nucleotide sequence: TGTGCCAGCAGCAAAGAAGAGGTCTCCTACGAGCAGTACTTC.